The sequence of this TCR beta chain was determined in a study of shared clonotypes between healthy human individuals. Study conclusions and caveats: With few donors, the genetic and exposure-history diversity represented was limited.

Turning to this clone: No antigen is known for it.

TCRdb keeps only in-frame clones here, not all; method: immunoSEQ multiplex PCR. This table holds about 380,000 clones, roughly 96% found once. Sequencing used memory CD8+ T cells sorted from blood. Indicated subset: CD45RO+ cells pooled with CCR7-negative TemRA cells. The sequence was collected from a man aged 30 to 45 in good health.

Written as DNA, the CDR3 is TGTGCCAGTCTAGGCCCGAACATTCAGTACTTC. Its protein product is CASLGPNIQYF. The J gene is TRBJ2-4, the V gene TRBV6-6; D unresolved. Trimming removed 9 bases at V and 7 bases at J, with 10 bases between. CDR1 is MNHNY and CDR2 is SVGAGI in the germline V gene (reference sequence). The CDR3 extends over 11 amino acids.